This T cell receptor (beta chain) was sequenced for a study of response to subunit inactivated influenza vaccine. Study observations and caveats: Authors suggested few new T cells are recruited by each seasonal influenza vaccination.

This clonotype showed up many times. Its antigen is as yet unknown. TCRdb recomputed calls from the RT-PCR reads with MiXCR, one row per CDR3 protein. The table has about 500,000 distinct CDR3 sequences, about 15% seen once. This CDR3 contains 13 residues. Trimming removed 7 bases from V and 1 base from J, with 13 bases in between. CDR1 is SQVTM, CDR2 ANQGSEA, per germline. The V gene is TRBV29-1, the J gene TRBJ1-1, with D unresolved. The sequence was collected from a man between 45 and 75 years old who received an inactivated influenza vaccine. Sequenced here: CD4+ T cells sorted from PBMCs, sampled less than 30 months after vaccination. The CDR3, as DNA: TGCAGCGGGAACTATAACAGGAACACTGAAGCTTTCTTT. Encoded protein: CSGNYNRNTEAFF.